This TCR beta chain was sequenced for a study of T cell responses to AZD1222 COVID-19 vaccine. TCRdb's table, derived via immunoSEQ multiplex PCR, lists solely in-frame clones and lacks some. The data hold around 84,000 clones, with around 92% observed a single time. Germline lookup yields CDR1 SGHDT and CDR2 YYEEEE. The length of the CDR3 is 13 residues. V was shortened by 1 base and J by 4 bases, with 5 bases between the two germline ends. Sequenced here: peripheral blood, sampled on day 0 of MenACWY control vaccination. This receptor was taken from an adult in good health. The chain uses TRBV5-6 and TRBJ2-2; D unresolved. The CDR3 region has the DNA TGTGCCAGCAGCTTGCAGTTCACCGGGGAGCTGTTTTTT. Amino acid sequence: CASSLQFTGELFF.